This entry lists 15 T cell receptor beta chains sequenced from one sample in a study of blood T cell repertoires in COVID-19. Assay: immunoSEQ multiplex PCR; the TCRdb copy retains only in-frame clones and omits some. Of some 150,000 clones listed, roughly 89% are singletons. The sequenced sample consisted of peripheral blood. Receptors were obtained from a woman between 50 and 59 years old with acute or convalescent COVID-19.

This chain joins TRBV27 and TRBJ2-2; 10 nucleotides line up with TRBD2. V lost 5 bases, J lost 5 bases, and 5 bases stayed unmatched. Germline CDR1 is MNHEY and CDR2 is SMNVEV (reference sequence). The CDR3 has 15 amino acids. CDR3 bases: TGTGCCAGCAGTCCGGGGACTAGCGTTACCGGGGAGCTGTTTTTT. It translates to CASSPGTSVTGELFF.

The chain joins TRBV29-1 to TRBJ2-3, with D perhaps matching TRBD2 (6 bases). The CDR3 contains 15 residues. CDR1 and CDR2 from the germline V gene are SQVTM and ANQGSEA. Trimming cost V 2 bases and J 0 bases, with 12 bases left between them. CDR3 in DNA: TGCAGCGTTGAACCGGGCGGGGAAAGCACAGATACGCAGTATTTT. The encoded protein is CSVEPGGESTDTQYF.

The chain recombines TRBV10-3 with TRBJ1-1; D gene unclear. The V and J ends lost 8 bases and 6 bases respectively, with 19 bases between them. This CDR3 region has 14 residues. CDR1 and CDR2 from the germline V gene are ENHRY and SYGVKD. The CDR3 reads CAIGEDGPDAEAFF. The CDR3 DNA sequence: TGTGCCATCGGGGAGGACGGACCTGACGCTGAAGCTTTCTTT.

Here the CDR3 reads CASSKGQGYYEQYF. The DNA for the CDR3 is TGTGCCAGTAGTAAGGGACAGGGTTACTACGAGCAGTACTTC. This chain connects TRBV19 to TRBJ2-7, with TRBD1 matching over 9 bases. Germline V lookup: CDR1 LNHDA, CDR2 SQIVND (reference sequence). The V and J ends lost 4 bases and 3 bases, in that order; junction bases with no gene match: 4. This CDR3 spans 14 amino acids.

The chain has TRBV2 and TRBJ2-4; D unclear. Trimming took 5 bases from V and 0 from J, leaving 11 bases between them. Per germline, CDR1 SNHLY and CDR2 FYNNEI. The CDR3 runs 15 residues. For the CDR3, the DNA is TGTGCCAGCAGTCGAGATTTATTAGCCAAAAACATTCAGTACTTC. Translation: CASSRDLLAKNIQYF.

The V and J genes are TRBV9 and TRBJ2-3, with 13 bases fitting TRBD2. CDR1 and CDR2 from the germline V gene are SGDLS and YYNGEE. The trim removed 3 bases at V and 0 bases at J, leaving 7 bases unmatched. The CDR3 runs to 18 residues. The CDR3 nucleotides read TGTGCCAGCAGCGGAGGACTAGCGGGGGTTGTTAGCACAGATACGCAGTATTTT. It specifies CASSGGLAGVVSTDTQYF.

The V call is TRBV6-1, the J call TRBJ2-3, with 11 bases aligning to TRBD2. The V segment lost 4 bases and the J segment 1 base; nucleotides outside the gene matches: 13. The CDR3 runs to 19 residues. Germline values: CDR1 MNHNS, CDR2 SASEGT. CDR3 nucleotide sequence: TGTGCCAGCAGTGGCCGTGGACTAGCGGGCGTATTTGGCACAGATACGCAGTATTTT. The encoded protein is CASSGRGLAGVFGTDTQYF.

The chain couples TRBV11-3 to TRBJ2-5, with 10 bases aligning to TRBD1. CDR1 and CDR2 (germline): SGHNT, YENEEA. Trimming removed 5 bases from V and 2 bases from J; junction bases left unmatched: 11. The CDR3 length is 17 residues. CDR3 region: CASSLGGQGNRQETQYF. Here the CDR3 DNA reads TGTGCCAGCAGCCTAGGGGGACAGGGGAATCGTCAAGAGACCCAGTACTTC.

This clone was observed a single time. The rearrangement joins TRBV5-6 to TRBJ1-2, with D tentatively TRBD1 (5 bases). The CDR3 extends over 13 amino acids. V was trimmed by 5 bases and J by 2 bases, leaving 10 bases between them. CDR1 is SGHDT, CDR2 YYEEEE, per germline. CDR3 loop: CASSPDRNYGYTF. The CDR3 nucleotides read TGTGCCAGCAGTCCTGACAGAAACTATGGCTACACCTTC.

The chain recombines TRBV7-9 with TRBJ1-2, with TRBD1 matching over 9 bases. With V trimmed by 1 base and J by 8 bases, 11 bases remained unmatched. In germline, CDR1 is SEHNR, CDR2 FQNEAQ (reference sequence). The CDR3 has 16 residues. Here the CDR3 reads CASSLDFTGGLQGYTF. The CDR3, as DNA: TGTGCCAGCAGCTTAGATTTTACAGGGGGCTTGCAGGGCTACACCTTC.

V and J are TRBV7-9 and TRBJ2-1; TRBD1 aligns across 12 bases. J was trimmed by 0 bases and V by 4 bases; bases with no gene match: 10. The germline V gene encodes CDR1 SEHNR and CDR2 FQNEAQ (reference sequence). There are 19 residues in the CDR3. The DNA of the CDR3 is TGTGCCAGCAGCTCGATAGTTCCGGGACAGGGGGCCTCCTACAATGAGCAGTTCTTC. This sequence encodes CASSSIVPGQGASYNEQFF.

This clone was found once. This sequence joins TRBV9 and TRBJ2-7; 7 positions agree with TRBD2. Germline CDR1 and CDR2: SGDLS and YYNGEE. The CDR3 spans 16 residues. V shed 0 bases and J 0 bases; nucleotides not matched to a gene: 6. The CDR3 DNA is TGTGCCAGCAGCGTAGGGGCTAGCGGTACCTCCTACGAGCAGTACTTC. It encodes CASSVGASGTSYEQYF.

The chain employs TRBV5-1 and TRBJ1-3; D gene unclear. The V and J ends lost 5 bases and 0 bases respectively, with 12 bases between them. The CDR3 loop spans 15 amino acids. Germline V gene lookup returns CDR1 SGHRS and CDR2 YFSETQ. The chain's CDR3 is CASRPGRDSGNTIYF. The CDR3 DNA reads TGCGCCAGCAGACCCGGACGGGACTCTGGAAACACCATATATTTT. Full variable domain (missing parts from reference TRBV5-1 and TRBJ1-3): KAGVTQTPRYLIKTRGQQVTLSCSPISGHRSVSWYQQTPGQGLQFLFEYFSETQRNKGNFPGRFSGRQFSNSRSEMNVSTLELGDSALYLCASRPGRDSGNTIYFGEGSWLTVV.

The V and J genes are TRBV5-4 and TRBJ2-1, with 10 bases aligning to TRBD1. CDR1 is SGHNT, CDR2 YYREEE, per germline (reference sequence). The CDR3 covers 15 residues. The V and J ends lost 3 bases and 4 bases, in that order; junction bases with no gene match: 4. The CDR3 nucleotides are TGTGCCAGCAGCTCAGGACAGGGGGAGTACAATGAGCAGTTCTTC. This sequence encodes CASSSGQGEYNEQFF.

This CDR3 is CASSSDRVGYEQFF. The CDR3 bases are TGTGCCAGCAGCTCTGACAGGGTAGGGTATGAGCAGTTCTTC. This sequence joins TRBV5-4 and TRBJ2-1; 7 bases agree with TRBD1. The CDR3 spans 14 residues. V dropped 3 bases and J dropped 8; count of bases not matched to a gene: 8. CDR1 is SGHNT, CDR2 YYREEE, per germline (reference sequence).